This T cell receptor (beta chain) was documented in a study of PD-1 blockade in classical Hodgkin lymphoma. Study results and limitations: Before treatment, TCR diversity in newly diagnosed patients was reportedly lower than in healthy donors. The authors have not defined what causes the repertoire differences, possibly disease activity or prior therapy.

About this clone: Its cognate antigen is unknown.

Clones were sequenced by immunoSEQ multiplex PCR, and TCRdb holds only the in-frame ones, with some missing. The table lists over 25,000 clones, 94% of them singletons. This sample's time point: newly diagnosed, previously untreated cHL patient sample. The sequenced material came from peripheral blood mononuclear cells (PBMCs). This TCR was sampled from a human donor with classical Hodgkin lymphoma.

CDR3 coding DNA: TGTGCCAGCAGCTCGGACATCCATCAGCCCCAGCATTTT. The encoded protein is CASSSDIHQPQHF. The chain is built from TRBV7-8 and TRBJ1-5, with D perhaps TRBD1 (5 bases). The ends were cut back, 4 bases at V and 5 bases at J, with 9 bases in the middle. The V gene's germline CDR1 is SGHVS and CDR2 FQNEAQ. The CDR3 extends over 13 amino acids.